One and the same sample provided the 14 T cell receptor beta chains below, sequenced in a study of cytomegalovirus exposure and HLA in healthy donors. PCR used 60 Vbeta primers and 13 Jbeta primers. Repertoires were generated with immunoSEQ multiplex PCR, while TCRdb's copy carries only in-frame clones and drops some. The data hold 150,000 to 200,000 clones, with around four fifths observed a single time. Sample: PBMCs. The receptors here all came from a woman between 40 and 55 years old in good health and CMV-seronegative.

CDR3 in DNA: TGTGCCAGCAGCTTCTACCATATTGGCGCCAGCAGGCGACTAACCTTC. As protein: CASSFYHIGASRRLTF. The chain carries TRBV5-6 and TRBJ1-2; no clear D gene. Germline V gives CDR1 SGHDT, CDR2 YYEEEE. The CDR3 consists of 16 residues. V was shortened by 2 bases and J by 14 bases, with 28 bases between the two germline ends.

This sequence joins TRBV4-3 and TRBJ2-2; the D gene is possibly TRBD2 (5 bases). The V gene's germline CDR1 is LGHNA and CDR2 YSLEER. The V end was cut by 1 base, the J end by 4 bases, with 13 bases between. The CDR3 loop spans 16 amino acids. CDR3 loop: CASSQARARGTGELFF. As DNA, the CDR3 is TGCGCCAGCAGCCAAGCGAGGGCCCGAGGCACCGGGGAGCTGTTTTTT.

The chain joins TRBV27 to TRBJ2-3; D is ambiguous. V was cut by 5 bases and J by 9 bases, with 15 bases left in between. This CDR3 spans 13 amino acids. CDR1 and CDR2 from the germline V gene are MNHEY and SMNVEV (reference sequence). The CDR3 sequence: CASSPMFPATQYF. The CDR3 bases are TGTGCCAGCAGTCCCATGTTCCCCGCGACGCAGTATTTT.

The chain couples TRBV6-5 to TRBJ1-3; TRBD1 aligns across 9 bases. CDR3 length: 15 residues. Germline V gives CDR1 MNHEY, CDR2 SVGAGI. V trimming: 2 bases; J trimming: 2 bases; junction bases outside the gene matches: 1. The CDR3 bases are TGTGCCAGCAGTTACCGGACAGGGGCTGGAAACACCATATATTTT. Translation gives CASSYRTGAGNTIYF.

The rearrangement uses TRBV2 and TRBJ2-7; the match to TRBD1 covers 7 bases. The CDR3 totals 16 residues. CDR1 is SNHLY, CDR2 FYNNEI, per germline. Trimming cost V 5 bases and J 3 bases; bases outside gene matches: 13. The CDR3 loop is CASSKRGQSAHYEQYF. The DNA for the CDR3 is TGTGCCAGCAGTAAAAGGGGACAGTCCGCCCACTACGAGCAGTACTTC.

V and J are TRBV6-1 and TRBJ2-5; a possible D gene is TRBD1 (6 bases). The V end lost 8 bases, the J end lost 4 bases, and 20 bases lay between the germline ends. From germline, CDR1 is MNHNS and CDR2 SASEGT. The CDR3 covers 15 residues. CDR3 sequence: CASRPSLQGRETQYF. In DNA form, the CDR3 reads TGTGCCAGCCGGCCCTCCCTACAGGGTCGAGAGACCCAGTACTTC.

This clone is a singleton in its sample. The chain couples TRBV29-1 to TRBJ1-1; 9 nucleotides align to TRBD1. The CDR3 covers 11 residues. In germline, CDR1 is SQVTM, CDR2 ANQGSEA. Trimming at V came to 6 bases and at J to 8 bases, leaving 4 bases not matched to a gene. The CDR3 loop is CSVDRGYEAFF. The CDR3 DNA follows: TGCAGCGTCGACAGGGGGTACGAAGCTTTCTTT.

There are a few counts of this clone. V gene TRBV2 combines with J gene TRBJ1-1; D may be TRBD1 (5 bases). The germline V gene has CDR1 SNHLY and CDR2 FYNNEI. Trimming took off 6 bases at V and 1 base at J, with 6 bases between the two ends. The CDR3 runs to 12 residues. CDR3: CASRQENTEAFF. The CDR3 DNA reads TGTGCCAGCAGACAGGAGAACACTGAAGCTTTCTTT.

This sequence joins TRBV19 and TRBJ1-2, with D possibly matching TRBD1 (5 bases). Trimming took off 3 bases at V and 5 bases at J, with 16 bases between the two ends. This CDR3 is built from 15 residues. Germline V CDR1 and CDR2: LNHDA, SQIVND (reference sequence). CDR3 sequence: CASSIDSQAYYGYTF. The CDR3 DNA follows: TGTGCCAGTAGTATCGATTCACAGGCATATTATGGCTACACCTTC.

The CDR3 DNA sequence: TGTGCCAGCAGCTCCGGGAACCCCCCCTACGAGCAGTACTTC. Protein sequence: CASSSGNPPYEQYF. The V and J genes are TRBV7-2 and TRBJ2-7; TRBD2 might be the D (5 bases). The CDR3 length is 14 residues. Trimming removed 4 bases at V and 2 bases at J, with 12 bases between. CDR1 is SGHTA and CDR2 is FQGNSA in the germline V gene.

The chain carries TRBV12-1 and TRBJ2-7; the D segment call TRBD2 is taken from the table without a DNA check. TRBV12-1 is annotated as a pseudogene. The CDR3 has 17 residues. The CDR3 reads CASSQIDGRPPSYEQYF. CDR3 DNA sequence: TGTGCCAGCAGCCAGATTGACGGGAGGCCTCCCTCCTACGAGCAGTACTTC.

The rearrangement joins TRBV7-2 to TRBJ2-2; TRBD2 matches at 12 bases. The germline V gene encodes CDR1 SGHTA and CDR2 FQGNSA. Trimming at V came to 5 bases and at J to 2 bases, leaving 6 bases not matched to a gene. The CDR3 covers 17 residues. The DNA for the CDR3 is TGTGCCAGCAGCCCACTCGGACTAGCGGGAAACACCGGGGAGCTGTTTTTT. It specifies CASSPLGLAGNTGELFF.

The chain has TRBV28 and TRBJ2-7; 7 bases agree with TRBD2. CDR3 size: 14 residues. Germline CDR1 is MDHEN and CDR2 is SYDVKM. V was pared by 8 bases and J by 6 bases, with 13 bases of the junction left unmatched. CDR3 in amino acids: CASGSLAVVFEQYF. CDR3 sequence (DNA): TGTGCCAGCGGCAGCCTAGCGGTCGTTTTCGAGCAGTACTTC.

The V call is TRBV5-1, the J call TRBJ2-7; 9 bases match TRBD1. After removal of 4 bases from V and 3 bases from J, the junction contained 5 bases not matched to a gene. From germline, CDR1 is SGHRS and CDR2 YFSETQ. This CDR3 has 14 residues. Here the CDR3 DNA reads TGCGCCAGCAGCGCGGACAGGGGCGTCTACGAGCAGTACTTC. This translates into CASSADRGVYEQYF.